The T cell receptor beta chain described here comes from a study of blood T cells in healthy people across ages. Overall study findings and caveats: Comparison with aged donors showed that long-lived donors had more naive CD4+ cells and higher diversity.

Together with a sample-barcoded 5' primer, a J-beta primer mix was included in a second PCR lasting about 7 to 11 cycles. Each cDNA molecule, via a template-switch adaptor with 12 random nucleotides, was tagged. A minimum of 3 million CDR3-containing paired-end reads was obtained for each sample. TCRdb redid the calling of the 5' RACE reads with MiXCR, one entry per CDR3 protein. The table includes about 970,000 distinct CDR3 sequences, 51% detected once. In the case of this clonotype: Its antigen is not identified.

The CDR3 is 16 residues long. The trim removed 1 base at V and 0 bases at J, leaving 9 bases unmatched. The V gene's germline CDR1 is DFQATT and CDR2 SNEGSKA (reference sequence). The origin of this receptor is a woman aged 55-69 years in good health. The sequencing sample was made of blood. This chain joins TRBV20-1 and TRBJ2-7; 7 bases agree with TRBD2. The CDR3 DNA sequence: TGCAGTGCTAGAGCTTGGCTAGCGGCAAGCTCCTACGAGCAGTACTTC. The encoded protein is CSARAWLAASSYEQYF.